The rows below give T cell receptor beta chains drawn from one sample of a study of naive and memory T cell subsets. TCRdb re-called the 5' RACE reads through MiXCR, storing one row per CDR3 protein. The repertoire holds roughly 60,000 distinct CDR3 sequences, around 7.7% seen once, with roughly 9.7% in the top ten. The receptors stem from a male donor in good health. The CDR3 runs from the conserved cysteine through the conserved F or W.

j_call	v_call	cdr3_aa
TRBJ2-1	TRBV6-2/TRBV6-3	CASSYSMGGYNEQFF
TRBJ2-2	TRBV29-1	CSVEATKHPGELFF
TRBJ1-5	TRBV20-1	CSASRDRVQPQHF
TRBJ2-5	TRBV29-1	CSLRVTTAGTQYF
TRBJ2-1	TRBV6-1	CASSPQAGSYNEQFF
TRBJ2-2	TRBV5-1	CASRPQAGVETGELFF
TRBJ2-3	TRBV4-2	CASSRQASGSTDTQYF
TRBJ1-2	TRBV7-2	CASATRGWDGGYTF
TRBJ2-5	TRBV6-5	CASKGSLQETQYF
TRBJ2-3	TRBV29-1	CSVEWGAGTDTQYF
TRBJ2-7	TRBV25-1	CATRTGTGGPYEQYF
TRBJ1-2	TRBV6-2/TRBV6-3	CASREDGYTF
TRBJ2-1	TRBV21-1	CASSPGLMTFF
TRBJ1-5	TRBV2	CASSYSGQGYSNQPQHF
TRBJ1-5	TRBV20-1	CSASWAGQRNQPQHF
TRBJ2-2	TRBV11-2	CASSAEGYGTGELFF
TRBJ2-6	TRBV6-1	CASSEVGNPGANVLTF
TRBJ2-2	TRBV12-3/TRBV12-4	CASDEGAGGTGELFF
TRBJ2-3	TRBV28	CASSSPTGGAPDTQYF
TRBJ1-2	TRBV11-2	CASSLSTGAGSGYTF
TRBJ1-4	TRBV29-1	CSVEARWGEKLFF
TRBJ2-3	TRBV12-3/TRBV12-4	CASSPGTGAGTDTQYF
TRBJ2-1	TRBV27	CASSLSRTSANHNEQFF
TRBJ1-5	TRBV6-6	CASSYPPRAGQPQHF
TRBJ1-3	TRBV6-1	CASRKAGTEDSGNTIYF
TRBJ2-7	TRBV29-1	CSVIDRVGYEQYF
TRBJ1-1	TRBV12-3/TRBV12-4	CASSFQDPPNTEAFF
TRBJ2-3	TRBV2	CARGGTDTQYF
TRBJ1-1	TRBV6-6	CASTNAGYGTEAFF
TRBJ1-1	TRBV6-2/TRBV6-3	CASSRNTQAVAEAFF
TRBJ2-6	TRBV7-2	CASSPNPGSGANVLTF
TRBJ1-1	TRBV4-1	CASSQDLGGVNTEAFF
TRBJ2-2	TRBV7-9	CASSFWGLTANTGELFF
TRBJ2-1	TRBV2	CASSGLAGGFEQFF
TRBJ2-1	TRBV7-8	CASRPTSGSNNEQFF